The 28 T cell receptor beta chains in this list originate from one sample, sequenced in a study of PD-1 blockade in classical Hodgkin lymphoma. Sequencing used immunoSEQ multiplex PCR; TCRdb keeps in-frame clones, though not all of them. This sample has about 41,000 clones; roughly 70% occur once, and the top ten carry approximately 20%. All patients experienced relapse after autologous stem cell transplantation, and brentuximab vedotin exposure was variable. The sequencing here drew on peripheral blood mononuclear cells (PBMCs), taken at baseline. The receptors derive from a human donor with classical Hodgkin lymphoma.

CDR3 amino acids: CASKQDYGYTF. Written as DNA, the CDR3 is TGTGCCAGCAAACAGGACTATGGCTACACCTTC. The chain links TRBV6-6 to TRBJ1-2; possible D gene TRBD1, 5 bases. There are 11 residues in the CDR3. Germline loops: CDR1 MNHNY, CDR2 SVGAGI (reference sequence). The V end lost 7 bases, the J end lost 3 bases, and 6 bases lay between the germline ends.

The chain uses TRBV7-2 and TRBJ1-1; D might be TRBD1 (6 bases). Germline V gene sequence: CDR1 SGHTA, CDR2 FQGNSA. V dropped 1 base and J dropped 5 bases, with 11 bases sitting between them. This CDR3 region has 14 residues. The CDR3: CASSLGGARTEAFF. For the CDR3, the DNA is TGTGCCAGCAGCTTAGGGGGGGCGCGTACTGAAGCTTTCTTT.

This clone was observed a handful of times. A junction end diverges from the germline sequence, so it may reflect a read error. The CDR3 spells CARRSKGGGNEQFF. CDR3 nucleotides: TGTGCCCGGAGGTCCAAGGGAGGAGGCAATGAGCAGTTCTTC. The gene calls are TRBV30 and TRBJ2-1, with D maybe TRBD2 (6 bases). Germline CDR1 and CDR2: GTSNPN and SVGIG (reference sequence). CDR3 length: 14 residues.

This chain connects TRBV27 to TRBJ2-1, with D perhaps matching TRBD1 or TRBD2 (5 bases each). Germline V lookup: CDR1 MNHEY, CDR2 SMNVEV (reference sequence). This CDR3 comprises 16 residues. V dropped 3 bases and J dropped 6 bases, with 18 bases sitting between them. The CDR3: CASSFDLGTLSNEQFF. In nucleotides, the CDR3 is TGTGCCAGCAGTTTTGATCTTGGGACCTTATCCAATGAGCAGTTCTTC.

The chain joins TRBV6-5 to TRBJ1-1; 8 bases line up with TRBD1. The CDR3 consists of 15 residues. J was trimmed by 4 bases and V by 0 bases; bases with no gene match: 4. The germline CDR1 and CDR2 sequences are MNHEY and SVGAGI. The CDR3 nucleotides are TGTGCCAGCAGTTACTCGGGCAGGGGGCCCACTGAAGCTTTCTTT. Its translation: CASSYSGRGPTEAFF.

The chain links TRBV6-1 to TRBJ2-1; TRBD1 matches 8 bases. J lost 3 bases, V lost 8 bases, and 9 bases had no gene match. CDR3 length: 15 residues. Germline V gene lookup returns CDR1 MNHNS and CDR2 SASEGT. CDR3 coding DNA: TGTGCCAGCGAGACCGGGACAGGCCTCTACAATGAGCAGTTCTTC. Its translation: CASETGTGLYNEQFF.

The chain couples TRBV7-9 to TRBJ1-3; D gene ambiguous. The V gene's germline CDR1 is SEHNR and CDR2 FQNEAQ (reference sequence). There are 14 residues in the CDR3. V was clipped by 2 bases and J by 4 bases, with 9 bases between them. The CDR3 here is CASSLKGRGNTIYF. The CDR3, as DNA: TGTGCCAGCAGCTTAAAAGGTAGAGGAAACACCATATATTTT.

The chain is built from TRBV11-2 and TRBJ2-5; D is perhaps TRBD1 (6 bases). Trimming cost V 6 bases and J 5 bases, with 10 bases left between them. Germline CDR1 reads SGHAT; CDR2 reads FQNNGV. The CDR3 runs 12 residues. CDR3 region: CASRSQGETQYF. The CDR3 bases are TGTGCCAGCAGATCCCAGGGGGAGACCCAGTACTTC.

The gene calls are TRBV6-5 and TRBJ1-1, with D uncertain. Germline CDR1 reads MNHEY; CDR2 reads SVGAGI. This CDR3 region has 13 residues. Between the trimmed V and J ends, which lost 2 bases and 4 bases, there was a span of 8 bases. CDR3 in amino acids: CASSYLSGTEAFF. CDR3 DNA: TGTGCCAGCAGTTACCTGTCGGGCACTGAAGCTTTCTTT.

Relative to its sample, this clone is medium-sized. CDR3 in amino acids: CASSGGSAGNTIYF. In nucleotides, the CDR3 is TGTGCCAGCAGTGGGGGATCGGCGGGAAACACCATATATTTT. J is TRBJ1-3 and V is TRBV9, with D tentatively TRBD1 (5 bases). Trimming removed 5 bases from V and 4 bases from J, with 13 bases in between. Germline lookup yields CDR1 SGDLS and CDR2 YYNGEE. This CDR3 contains 14 residues. The full variable domain, in which reference TRBV9 and TRBJ1-3 provide the parts outside the CDR3, is DSGVTQTPKHLITATGQRVTLRCSPRSGDLSVYWYQQSLDQGLQFLIQYYNGEERAKGNILERFSAQQFPDLHSELNLSSLELGDSALYFCASSGGSAGNTIYFGEGSWLTVV.

The CDR3 coding sequence is TGTGCCAGCAGCTACTTTGATGGCTACACCTTC. Residues: CASSYFDGYTF. J is TRBJ1-2 and V is TRBV7-9; D is ambiguous. In germline, CDR1 is SEHNR, CDR2 FQNEAQ (reference sequence). Between the trimmed V and J ends, which lost 4 bases and 6 bases, there was a span of 6 bases. This CDR3 spans 11 amino acids.

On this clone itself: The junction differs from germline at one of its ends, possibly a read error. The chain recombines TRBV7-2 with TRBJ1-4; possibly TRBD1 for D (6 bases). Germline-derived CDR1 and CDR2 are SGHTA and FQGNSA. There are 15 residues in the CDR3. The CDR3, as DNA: TGTGCCAGCAGTTTAGGAGGGGGAACTAATGAAAAACTGTTTTTT. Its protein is CASSLGGGTNEKLFF.

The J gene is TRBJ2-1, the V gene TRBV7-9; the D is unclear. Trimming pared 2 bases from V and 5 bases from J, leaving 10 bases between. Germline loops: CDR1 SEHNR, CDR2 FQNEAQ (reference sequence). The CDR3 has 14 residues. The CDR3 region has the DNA TGTGCCAGCAGCTTATGGGGTAATGACAATGAGCAGTTCTTC. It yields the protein CASSLWGNDNEQFF.

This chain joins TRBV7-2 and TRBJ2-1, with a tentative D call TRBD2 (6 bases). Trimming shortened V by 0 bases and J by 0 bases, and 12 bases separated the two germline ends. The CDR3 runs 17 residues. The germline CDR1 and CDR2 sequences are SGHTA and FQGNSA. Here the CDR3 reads CASSLASSASSYNEQFF. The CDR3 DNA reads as TGTGCCAGCAGCTTAGCGTCTAGCGCGAGCTCCTACAATGAGCAGTTCTTC.

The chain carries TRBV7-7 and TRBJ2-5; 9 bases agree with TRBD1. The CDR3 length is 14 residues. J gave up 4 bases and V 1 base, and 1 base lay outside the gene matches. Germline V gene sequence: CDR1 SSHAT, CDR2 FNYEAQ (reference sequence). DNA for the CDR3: TGTGCCAGCAGCTTAGGGACAGGGGCAGAGACCCAGTACTTC. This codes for CASSLGTGAETQYF.

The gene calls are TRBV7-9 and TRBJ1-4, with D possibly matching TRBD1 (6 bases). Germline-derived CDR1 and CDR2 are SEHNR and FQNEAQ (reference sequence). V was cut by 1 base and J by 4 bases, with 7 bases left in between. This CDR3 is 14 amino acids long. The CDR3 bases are TGTGCCAGCAGCTTAGAAGGGGGTAATGAAAAACTGTTTTTT. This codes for CASSLEGGNEKLFF.

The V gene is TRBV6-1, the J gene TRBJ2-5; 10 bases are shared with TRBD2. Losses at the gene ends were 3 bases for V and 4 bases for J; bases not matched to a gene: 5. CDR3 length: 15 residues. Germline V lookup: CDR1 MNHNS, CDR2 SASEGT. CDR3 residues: CASSEGLAHVETQYF. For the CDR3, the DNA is TGTGCCAGCAGTGAGGGACTAGCGCACGTAGAGACCCAGTACTTC.

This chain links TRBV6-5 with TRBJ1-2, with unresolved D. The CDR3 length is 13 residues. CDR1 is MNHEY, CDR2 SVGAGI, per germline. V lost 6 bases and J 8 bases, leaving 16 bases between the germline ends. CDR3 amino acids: CASRDRMVSGYTF. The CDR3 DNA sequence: TGTGCCAGCAGGGACCGTATGGTTTCCGGCTACACCTTC.

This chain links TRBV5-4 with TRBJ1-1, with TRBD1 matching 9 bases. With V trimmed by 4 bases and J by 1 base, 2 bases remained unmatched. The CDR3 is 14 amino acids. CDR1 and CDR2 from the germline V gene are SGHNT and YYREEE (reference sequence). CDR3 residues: CASSRQGGNTEAFF. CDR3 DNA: TGTGCCAGCAGCAGACAGGGGGGGAACACTGAAGCTTTCTTT.

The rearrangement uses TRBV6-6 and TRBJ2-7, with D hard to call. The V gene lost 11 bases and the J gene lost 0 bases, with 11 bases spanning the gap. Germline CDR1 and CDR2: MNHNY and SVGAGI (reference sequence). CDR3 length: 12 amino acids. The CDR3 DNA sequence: TGTGCCGCCACGTCCCACTCCTACGAGCAGTACTTC. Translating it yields CAATSHSYEQYF.

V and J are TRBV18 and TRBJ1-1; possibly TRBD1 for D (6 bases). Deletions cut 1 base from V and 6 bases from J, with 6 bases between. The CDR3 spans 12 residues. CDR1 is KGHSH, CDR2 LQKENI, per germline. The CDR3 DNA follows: TGTGCCAGCTCACCACAGGGGGCTGAAGCTTTCTTT. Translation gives CASSPQGAEAFF.

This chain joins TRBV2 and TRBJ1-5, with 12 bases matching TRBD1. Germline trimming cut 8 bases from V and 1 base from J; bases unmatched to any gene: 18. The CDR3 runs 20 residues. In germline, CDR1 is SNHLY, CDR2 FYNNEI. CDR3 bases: TGTGCCAGCGGGGCCCCGGGCGGGACAGGGGGCATGTTAAGCAATCAGCCCCAGCATTTT. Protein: CASGAPGGTGGMLSNQPQHF.

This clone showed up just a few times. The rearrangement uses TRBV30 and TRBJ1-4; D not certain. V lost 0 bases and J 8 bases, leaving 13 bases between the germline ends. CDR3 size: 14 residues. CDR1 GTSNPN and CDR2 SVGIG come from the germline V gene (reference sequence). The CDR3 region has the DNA TGTGCCTGGAGTGTGAGGGTCGGAAGCGAAAAACTGTTTTTT. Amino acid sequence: CAWSVRVGSEKLFF.

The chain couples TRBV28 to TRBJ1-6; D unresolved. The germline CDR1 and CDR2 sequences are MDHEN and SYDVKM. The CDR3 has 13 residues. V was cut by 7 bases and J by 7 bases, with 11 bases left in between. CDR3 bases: TGTGCCAGCACGGGCGCGACCAATTCACCCCTCCACTTT. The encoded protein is CASTGATNSPLHF.

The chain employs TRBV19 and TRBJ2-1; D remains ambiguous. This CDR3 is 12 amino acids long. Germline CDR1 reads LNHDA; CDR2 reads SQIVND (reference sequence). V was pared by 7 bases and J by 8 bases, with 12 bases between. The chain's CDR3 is CASKRREDEQFF. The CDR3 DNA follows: TGTGCCAGTAAAAGGCGAGAGGATGAGCAGTTCTTC.

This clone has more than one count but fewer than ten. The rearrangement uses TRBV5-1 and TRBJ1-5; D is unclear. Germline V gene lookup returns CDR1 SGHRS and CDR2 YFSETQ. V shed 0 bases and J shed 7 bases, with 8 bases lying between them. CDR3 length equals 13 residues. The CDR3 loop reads CASSLEGGQPQHF. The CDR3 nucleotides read TGCGCCAGCAGCTTGGAGGGTGGCCAGCCCCAGCATTTT.

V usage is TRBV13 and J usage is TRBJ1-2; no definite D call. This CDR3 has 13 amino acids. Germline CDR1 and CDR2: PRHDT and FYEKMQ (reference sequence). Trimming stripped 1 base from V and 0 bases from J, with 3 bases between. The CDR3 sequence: CASSLEANYGYTF. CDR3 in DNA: TGTGCCAGCAGCTTAGAAGCTAACTATGGCTACACCTTC.

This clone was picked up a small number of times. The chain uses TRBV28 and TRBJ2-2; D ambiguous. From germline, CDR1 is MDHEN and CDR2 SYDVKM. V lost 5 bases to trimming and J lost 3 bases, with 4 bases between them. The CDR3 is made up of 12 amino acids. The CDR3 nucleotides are TGTGCCAGCAGTGTCTACACCGGGGAGCTGTTTTTT. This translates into CASSVYTGELFF.